What follows is one T cell receptor (beta chain) and its context. The clone's antigen remains unknown. No base-level quality is on record; no much larger clone is a single base apart. The immunoSEQ Assay, a bias-controlled multiplex PCR, was used to amplify TCRbeta CDR3 regions from genomic DNA. The source study handled its data this way. The number of nucleated cells in each sample was estimated from the amplification of reference gene primers within the assay. To quantify the absolute abundance of each unique TCRbeta CDR3 rearrangement, sequence reads were collapsed and filtered. For each sample, productive Simpson clonality was calculated as the square root of Simpson's diversity index over productive rearrangements. TCRdb provides this immuneACCESS table in a form limited to in-frame rearrangements. Some clones are lacking; in checked studies, under half of them reflect an unresolved V gene, and why the rest are absent is not known. Clone size and the V and J calls come from that table; the DNA yielded D and trimming. This sample is represented by roughly 290,000 clones; 84% of them were singletons. The ten most abundant clones make up 15% to 18% of the sample.

In Seattle, one collaborating source enrolled patients while the infection was active and tracked those patients longitudinally over the course of disease. The collaborating institutions used their own protocols to collect whole blood in K2EDTA tubes. For TCRbeta analysis, collaborators shipped samples in one of three forms: frozen whole blood, isolated PBMCs, or DNA extracted from either of those sample types. The entry originates in a study of blood T cell repertoires in COVID-19 (TCRdb year 2020). For context, the study as a whole: Samples covering the acute and convalescent phases of COVID-19 were provided by collaborators in the United States, Italy and Spain. The prospective study material was composed of cDNA or gDNA derived from T cells, B-cell-depleted T cells, or PBMCs. Deeply sampled blood TCRbeta repertoires from subjects exposed to, actively infected with, or recovered from COVID-19 were included in the dataset. The repertoires were released in a freely available public database intended as a resource for research on the immune response to SARS-CoV-2. The samples were drawn from the first 160 participants of the ongoing ImmuneRACE study and from roughly 1,300 subjects provided by 6 global collaborators. A de-identified subject ID, COVID-19 status, age in years and sex were almost always included in the sample metadata. HLA class I and class II types, where available, came from metadata supplied by the sample provider rather than from assay-based typing.

Via the germline V gene, CDR1 is MGHRA and CDR2 YSYEKL. V and J lose 4 bases and 0 bases, and a span of 12 bases separates them. Taken from cysteine to phenylalanine, the CDR3 has 15 residues. Only the CDR3 part of the read is kept: 45 bases, read in frame from the first base. The paper's findings and limits, for the study overall: Clinical and demographic metadata were provided uncurated, with the amount varying by source and participant.

The V and J segments used are TRBV4-1 and TRBJ1-2, and perhaps TRBD1 as D gene, on 5 matching bases. Sequenced material: peripheral blood. The source is a person aged 65 to 85 with COVID-19, enrolled during active disease. The DNA is as follows: TGCGCCAGCAGCCCCGGGCAGGGAACTAACTATGGCTACACCTTC. Its protein is CASSPGQGTNYGYTF.